One and the same sample provided the 30 T cell receptor beta chains below, sequenced in a study of cytomegalovirus exposure and HLA in healthy donors. Produced via immunoSEQ multiplex PCR; TCRdb's table is partial and in-frame only. The table includes 170,000 or so clones, 85% detected once. The sample comprised PBMCs. The receptors stem from a young man in good health and CMV-seropositive.

The chain joins TRBV27 to TRBJ2-1; TRBD2 aligns across 9 bases. Germline V CDR1 and CDR2: MNHEY, SMNVEV (reference sequence). Trimming at V came to 8 bases and at J to 0 bases, leaving 8 bases not matched to a gene. This CDR3 has 16 amino acids. The CDR3 nucleotides read TGTGCCAGCGGAACTAGCGGGCGTAGCTCCTACAATGAGCAGTTCTTC. Protein product: CASGTSGRSSYNEQFF.

The V gene is TRBV27, the J gene TRBJ2-1, with 8 bases that match TRBD2. Germline assignment: CDR1 MNHEY and CDR2 SMNVEV (reference sequence). The CDR3 extends over 15 amino acids. With 2 bases clipped from V and 2 bases from J, the junction kept 2 bases outside the gene matches. CDR3 loop: CASSLAGGTYNEQFF. CDR3 DNA: TGTGCCAGCAGTTTAGCGGGAGGCACCTACAATGAGCAGTTCTTC.

This clone has only one observation. The gene calls are TRBV11-3 and TRBJ2-1; 8 bases agree with TRBD1. Germline V gene lookup returns CDR1 SGHNT and CDR2 YENEEA. The CDR3 consists of 14 residues. Trimming took 4 bases from V and 2 from J; bases not matched to a gene: 1. As DNA, the CDR3 is TGTGCCAGCAGCTCGACAGGGGCCTACAATGAGCAGTTCTTC. It translates to CASSSTGAYNEQFF.

V is TRBV2 and J is TRBJ1-4; 9 bases line up with TRBD1. V gave up 5 bases and J gave up 7 bases; unmatched junction bases: 8. The CDR3 loop spans 15 amino acids. Germline V gives CDR1 SNHLY, CDR2 FYNNEI. The CDR3 nucleotides are TGTGCCAGCAGTCCTACAGGGGGCGGTGGTGAAAAACTGTTTTTT. Its protein product is CASSPTGGGGEKLFF.

V usage is TRBV6-1 and J usage is TRBJ1-6; no clear D. Germline-derived CDR1 and CDR2 are MNHNS and SASEGT. V was clipped by 4 bases and J by 0 bases, with 10 bases between them. The CDR3 contains 16 residues. CDR3 bases: TGTGCCAGCAGTGTCCCAGCTAGCTCCTATAATTCACCCCTCCACTTT. Residues: CASSVPASSYNSPLHF.

V usage is TRBV27 and J usage is TRBJ2-1; 7 positions agree with TRBD2. In germline, CDR1 is MNHEY, CDR2 SMNVEV (reference sequence). The ends lost 3 bases at V and 5 bases at J; junction bases unmatched: 4. The CDR3 runs to 14 residues. The DNA of the CDR3 is TGTGCCAGCAGTTTCCGGGACTACGACAATGAGCAGTTCTTC. It yields the protein CASSFRDYDNEQFF.

The chain joins TRBV7-3 to TRBJ2-1; the match to TRBD2 covers 8 bases. The CDR3 is 16 residues long. CDR1 SGHTA and CDR2 FQGTGA come from the germline V gene. J was trimmed by 4 bases and V by 1 base; bases with no gene match: 6. For the CDR3, the DNA is TGTGCCAGCAGCTTAAGTGTTAGCGGGGTGTACAATGAGCAGTTCTTC. Protein product: CASSLSVSGVYNEQFF.

The chain couples TRBV5-8 to TRBJ2-7, with 13 bases matching TRBD2. Germline V gene lookup returns CDR1 SGHTS and CDR2 YDEGEE. V lost 4 bases to trimming and J lost 0 bases; unmatched junction nucleotides: 10. This CDR3 has 18 residues. DNA for the CDR3: TGTGCCAGCAGCATAAGACTAGCGGGAGGTCCGCACTCCTACGAGCAGTACTTC. The encoded protein is CASSIRLAGGPHSYEQYF.

This clone has a handful of counts. V usage is TRBV27 and J usage is TRBJ2-2; no firm D call. The CDR3 runs 14 residues. Looked up from germline, CDR1 is MNHEY and CDR2 is SMNVEV (reference sequence). Trimming removed 5 bases at V and 4 bases at J, with 11 bases between. In DNA form, the CDR3 reads TGTGCCAGCAGTGCCCTCGACACCACCGGGGAGCTGTTTTTT. Translation gives CASSALDTTGELFF.

V is TRBV5-1 and J is TRBJ1-5, with 9 bases lining up with TRBD1. Losses at the gene ends were 4 bases for V and 5 bases for J; bases not matched to a gene: 7. Germline V CDR1 and CDR2: SGHRS, YFSETQ. The CDR3 runs 15 residues. The CDR3 region is CASSRNTGGDQPQHF. CDR3 DNA sequence: TGCGCCAGCAGCCGAAATACAGGGGGCGATCAGCCCCAGCATTTT.

This clone came up once. The rearrangement joins TRBV28 to TRBJ2-5, with D possibly TRBD1 on 6 matching bases. Germline V gene sequence: CDR1 MDHEN, CDR2 SYDVKM. Trimming stripped 7 bases from V and 0 bases from J, with 12 bases between. The CDR3 extends over 14 amino acids. CDR3 sequence (DNA): TGTGCCAGCAATCCTACAGGGCACCAAGAGACCCAGTACTTC. Amino acid sequence: CASNPTGHQETQYF.

This clone has a handful of counts. V and J are TRBV7-9 and TRBJ1-5; D may be TRBD1 (5 bases). This CDR3 is built from 13 residues. V dropped 5 bases and J dropped 4 bases, with 9 bases sitting between them. Germline assignment: CDR1 SEHNR and CDR2 FQNEAQ (reference sequence). CDR3 protein: CASSRGNNQPQHF. The DNA of the CDR3 is TGTGCCAGCAGCCGGGGGAATAATCAGCCCCAGCATTTT.

This rearrangement joins TRBV5-1 to TRBJ1-3, with D possibly matching TRBD1 (5 bases). V was trimmed by 8 bases and J by 4 bases, leaving 16 bases between them. The length of the CDR3 is 14 residues. Germline CDR1 is SGHRS and CDR2 is YFSETQ. CDR3 nucleotide sequence: TGCGCCAGTAAGACAGAATCGGTGGGAAACACCATATATTTT. Translating it yields CASKTESVGNTIYF.

V is TRBV4-2 and J is TRBJ1-4, with 8 bases fitting TRBD1. This CDR3 has 16 amino acids. In germline, CDR1 is LGHNA, CDR2 YNFKEQ. V lost 0 bases and J lost 8; bases outside the gene matches: 8. The CDR3 DNA is TGTGCCAGCAGCCAAGATCCCGACAGGGGAGGCGAAAAACTGTTTTTT. It translates to CASSQDPDRGGEKLFF.

This sequence joins TRBV6-5 and TRBJ2-5; 8 bases agree with TRBD1. J was trimmed by 1 base and V by 8 bases; bases with no gene match: 9. The CDR3 is 15 amino acids. CDR1 is MNHEY, CDR2 SVGAGI, per germline. The CDR3 region is CASSSSGGGQETQYF. In DNA, the CDR3 is TGTGCCAGCTCGTCCTCAGGGGGCGGCCAAGAGACCCAGTACTTC.

The chain combines TRBV10-3 with TRBJ2-7; 12 bases agree with TRBD2. This CDR3 is built from 16 residues. V dropped 4 bases and J dropped 5; count of bases not matched to a gene: 9. Germline lookup yields CDR1 ENHRY and CDR2 SYGVKD. Written as DNA, the CDR3 is TGTGCCATCAGTGGGGCTAGCGGGGGGGCAAGTAACGAGCAGTACTTC. Translated: CAISGASGGASNEQYF.

V and J are TRBV7-9 and TRBJ1-6; D is perhaps TRBD1 (5 bases). V was shortened by 0 bases and J by 7 bases, with 16 bases between the two germline ends. The CDR3 is made up of 17 amino acids. The V gene's germline CDR1 is SEHNR and CDR2 FQNEAQ (reference sequence). The CDR3 region is CASSLALRQGGNSPLHF. CDR3 DNA sequence: TGTGCCAGCAGCTTAGCGCTTCGGCAGGGTGGCAATTCACCCCTCCACTTT.

V is TRBV7-3 and J is TRBJ2-2; 7 bases are shared with TRBD1. CDR1 is SGHTA, CDR2 FQGTGA, per germline. V shed 8 bases and J 2 bases; nucleotides not matched to a gene: 11. This CDR3 contains 16 residues. CDR3 coding DNA: TGTGCCAGCGCGCCCGGGGCAGGGGGTAACACCGGGGAGCTGTTTTTT. Protein sequence: CASAPGAGGNTGELFF.

V and J are TRBV28 and TRBJ2-7; the match to TRBD2 covers 7 bases. CDR3 length: 14 residues. Germline trimming cut 3 bases from V and 5 bases from J; bases unmatched to any gene: 7. Germline CDR1 and CDR2: MDHEN and SYDVKM. For the CDR3, the DNA is TGTGCCAGCAGTTTTAGGGGCGGGAGTAACGAGCAGTACTTC. Protein product: CASSFRGGSNEQYF.

CDR3 DNA sequence: TGTGCCAGCAGCGTAGGTCCCAGATACAATGAGCAGTTCTTC. It translates to CASSVGPRYNEQFF. The chain recombines TRBV9 with TRBJ2-1; D unresolved. CDR3 length: 14 amino acids. V was pared by 0 bases and J by 4 bases, with 8 bases between. Germline CDR1 SGDLS, CDR2 YYNGEE.

This sequence joins TRBV5-8 and TRBJ1-2; no firm D call. Germline V gene data show CDR1 as SGHTS and CDR2 as YDEGEE. This CDR3 comprises 11 residues. The germline V and J ends were trimmed by 7 bases and 8 bases, with 12 bases remaining between them. CDR3: CASDRRYGYTF. CDR3 DNA: TGTGCCAGCGATAGGCGGTACGGCTACACCTTC.

This rearrangement joins TRBV5-1 to TRBJ2-2, with D hard to call. With 2 bases removed from V and 6 bases from J, the gap between germline ends came to 5 bases. The CDR3 consists of 12 residues. In germline, CDR1 is SGHRS, CDR2 YFSETQ. The CDR3 nucleotides read TGCGCCAGCAGCTTTTCTGCCGGGGAGCTGTTTTTT. Protein: CASSFSAGELFF.

The V call is TRBV6-4, the J call TRBJ2-7; 9 bases are shared with TRBD1. Germline lookup yields CDR1 MRHNA and CDR2 SNTAGT. J gave up 5 bases and V 10 bases, and 6 bases lay outside the gene matches. The CDR3 contains 12 residues. The CDR3 region is CATGTGTDEQYF. In DNA, the CDR3 is TGTGCCACGGGGACAGGGACCGACGAGCAGTACTTC.

This clone was observed a handful of times. The rearrangement joins TRBV9 to TRBJ1-1, with a weak D call TRBD1 (5 bases). This CDR3 is built from 14 residues. Trimming took off 4 bases at V and 0 bases at J, with 10 bases between the two ends. Germline assignment: CDR1 SGDLS and CDR2 YYNGEE. CDR3 loop: CASSSQELNTEAFF. The CDR3 DNA reads TGTGCCAGCAGCTCACAGGAATTGAACACTGAAGCTTTCTTT.

The chain joins TRBV10-3 to TRBJ1-1; 9 positions match TRBD1. This CDR3 has 13 amino acids. Germline values: CDR1 ENHRY, CDR2 SYGVKD. Trimming took 5 bases from V and 7 from J; bases not matched to a gene: 5. The CDR3 reads CAISWDREGEAFF. The CDR3 DNA is TGTGCCATCAGTTGGGACAGGGAAGGTGAAGCTTTCTTT.

This clone has only a few counts. V is TRBV10-1 and J is TRBJ2-7, with a tentative D call TRBD2 (6 bases). Trimming left V 2 bases short and J 5 bases short, with 13 bases between. The CDR3 runs to 14 residues. The germline V gene encodes CDR1 WNHNN and CDR2 SYGVQD (reference sequence). The CDR3 region has the DNA TGCGCCAGCAGTGAGGAACTAGCTATCGACGAGCAGTACTTC. It encodes CASSEELAIDEQYF.

This chain connects TRBV29-1 to TRBJ2-3; 7 bases fit TRBD2. The CDR3 is made up of 13 amino acids. The junction had 8 bases not matched to a gene; V was cut back by 6 bases and J by 5 bases. CDR1 is SQVTM and CDR2 is ANQGSEA in the germline V gene. CDR3 protein: CSVIGLVQDTQYF. DNA for the CDR3: TGCAGCGTGATAGGACTAGTACAAGATACGCAGTATTTT.

Here the CDR3 reads CASRTSGGLYGYTF. CDR3 bases: TGTGCCAGTAGGACTTCCGGGGGGCTCTATGGCTACACCTTC. This chain connects TRBV19 to TRBJ1-2; perhaps TRBD1 as D (6 bases). This CDR3 spans 14 amino acids. V lost 6 bases, J lost 4 bases, and 15 bases lay in between. Germline V CDR1 and CDR2: LNHDA, SQIVND (reference sequence).

The chain joins TRBV2 to TRBJ2-2, with 8 nucleotides matching TRBD1. The germline V gene has CDR1 SNHLY and CDR2 FYNNEI. V shed 5 bases and J 3 bases; nucleotides not matched to a gene: 2. The CDR3 is 14 residues long. CDR3 bases: TGTGCCAGCAGTTCGACAGGGGACACCGGGGAGCTGTTTTTT. It codes for CASSSTGDTGELFF.

V and J are TRBV28 and TRBJ1-2, with 9 positions matching TRBD1. There are 18 residues in the CDR3. Germline CDR1 MDHEN, CDR2 SYDVKM. Trimming at V came to 2 bases and at J to 5 bases, leaving 15 bases not matched to a gene. The CDR3 loop reads CASSLGMTGGILWYGYTF. The DNA for the CDR3 is TGTGCCAGCAGTTTAGGGATGACAGGGGGTATCCTGTGGTATGGCTACACCTTC.